A selection of T cell receptor beta chains follows, all from one sample in a study of PD-1 blockade in classical Hodgkin lymphoma. Produced via immunoSEQ multiplex PCR; TCRdb's table is partial and in-frame only. The sample yields about 86,000 clones, roughly 89% seen once. Sample: peripheral blood mononuclear cells (PBMCs), taken at baseline. All receptors derive from a human donor with classical Hodgkin lymphoma. Both conserved end residues are part of each CDR3. D genes are given only for firm matches. Clone size is not always given. Where it is, it says once, few, many or a class for expanded clones.

j_call | clone_size | d_call | v_call | cdr3_nt | cdr3_aa
TRBJ2-7 | . | . | TRBV27 | TGTGCCAGCAGTTTAGTAGGGAAGCCGTCCTACGAGCAGTACTTC | CASSLVGKPSYEQYF
TRBJ1-5 | . | TRBD1 | TRBV7-9 | TGTGCCAGCAGCACCGGACAGGGTGAGAATCAGCCCCAGCATTTT | CASSTGQGENQPQHF
TRBJ1-2 | . | . | TRBV6-6 | TGTGCCAGCAGTTACGGGGGTCGCTATGGCTACACCTTC | CASSYGGRYGYTF
TRBJ1-1 | once | . | TRBV6-5 | TGTGCCAGCAGTTACAGTACAGGAAAATTGAACACTGAAGCTTTCTTT | CASSYSTGKLNTEAFF
TRBJ1-2 | . | . | TRBV30 | TGTGCCTGGAGTCCCCCGGTCTATGGCTACACCTTC | CAWSPPVYGYTF
TRBJ2-1 | . | TRBD2 | TRBV19 | TGTGCCAGTAGTAATCCGGGACTAGCGGGAGGACCCTACAATGAGCAGTTCTTC | CASSNPGLAGGPYNEQFF
TRBJ1-1 | . | . | TRBV19 | TGTGCCAGTAGTGCCCCAGGGGATCCGATGAACACTGAAGCTTTCTTT | CASSAPGDPMNTEAFF
TRBJ2-7 | . | . | TRBV27 | TGTGCCAGCAGTCCCCAGGAGCGGAGCTCCTACGAGCAGTACTTC | CASSPQERSSYEQYF
TRBJ1-2 | . | . | TRBV30 | TGTGCCTGGACAGGGTTAGCGGACTATGGCTACACCTTC | CAWTGLADYGYTF
TRBJ2-7 | . | . | TRBV27 | TGTGCCAGCAGTTTTTCATGGGAGAACTCTTACGAGCAGTACTTC | CASSFSWENSYEQYF
TRBJ2-3 | . | . | TRBV28 | TGTGCCAGCAGCCTCCCCCCGGGAGAGAGCACAGATACGCAGTATTTT | CASSLPPGESTDTQYF
TRBJ2-1 | . | TRBD2 | TRBV4-2 | TGTGCCAGCAGCCAAGAAGAGCGGGGGGGCTACAATGAGCAGTTCTTC | CASSQEERGGYNEQFF
TRBJ2-2 | . | TRBD1 | TRBV11-3 | TGTGCCAGCAGCTTCGGGACAGGTTACACCGGGGAGCTGTTTTTT | CASSFGTGYTGELFF
TRBJ1-5 | . | TRBD1 | TRBV27 | TGTGCCAGCAGTTTACGTCGACCAGGCCAGACAGGGCTTGGGAGTGGCAATCAGCCCCAGCATTTT | CASSLRRPGQTGLGSGNQPQHF
TRBJ1-1 | . | . | TRBV5-4 | TGTGCCAGCAGCTTGGAAGGGCTGATGAACACTGAAGCTTTCTTT | CASSLEGLMNTEAFF
TRBJ2-3 | . | TRBD2 | TRBV29-1 | TGCAGCGTTGTTGAACTAGCGGAAACAGATACGCAGTATTTT | CSVVELAETDTQYF
TRBJ1-1 | . | TRBD1 | TRBV5-6 | TGTGCCAGCAGCTTTGACAGGGGAAACACTGAAGCTTTCTTT | CASSFDRGNTEAFF
TRBJ2-5 | . | TRBD1 | TRBV7-9 | TGTGCCAGCAGCCTTTACGGACAGGGATCCGAGACCCAGTACTTC | CASSLYGQGSETQYF
TRBJ2-1 | . | TRBD2 | TRBV2 | TGTGCCATCAGGCCCACTAGCGCGATCTACAATGAGCAGTTCTTC | CAIRPTSAIYNEQFF
TRBJ2-7 | . | . | TRBV4-3 | TGCGCCAGCAGCCAAGTTTATTCGGGGGAAGACGAGCAGTACTTC | CASSQVYSGEDEQYF
TRBJ2-5 | . | TRBD1 | TRBV14 | TGTGCCAGCAGCCAAAACAGGGGGCAAGAGACCCAGTACTTC | CASSQNRGQETQYF
TRBJ1-1 | . | . | TRBV6-5 | TGTGCCAGCAGTTACGCGACGGGGACTGAAGCTTTCTTT | CASSYATGTEAFF
TRBJ2-3 | . | . | TRBV5-4 | TGTGCCAGCAGAGAAGGCATAAGCGGCACAGATACGCAGTATTTT | CASREGISGTDTQYF
TRBJ1-1 | . | . | TRBV7-9 | TGTGCCAGCAGCTTAGCGGGGGGCCGCACTGAAGCTTTCTTT | CASSLAGGRTEAFF
TRBJ2-1 | . | TRBD2 | TRBV27 | TGTGCCAGCAGTTCCCTACTAGCGGGTCCCTCCTACAATGAGCAGTTCTTC | CASSSLLAGPSYNEQFF
TRBJ1-1 | . | . | TRBV15 | TGTGCCACCGCATCAAGGGTTCGGCCTGAAGCTTTCTTT | CATASRVRPEAFF
TRBJ2-7 | . | TRBD2 | TRBV4-3 | TGCGCCAGCAGCCAAGTGGGGTGGACTAGCGGGTTTTACGAGCAGTACTTC | CASSQVGWTSGFYEQYF
TRBJ1-4 | . | TRBD1 | TRBV7-9 | TGTGCCAGCAGCCCCCCGGGGGACAGGGTTAATGAAAAACTGTTTTTT | CASSPPGDRVNEKLFF
TRBJ2-6 | . | TRBD1 | TRBV19 | TGTGCCAGTACCCCGGGACAGCAGTTTGGGGCCAACGTCCTGACTTTC | CASTPGQQFGANVLTF
TRBJ2-7 | . | TRBD1 | TRBV4-1 | TGCGCCAGCAGCCAAGACGGGACAGGGCATGGCGAGCAGTACTTC | CASSQDGTGHGEQYF
TRBJ2-7 | once | . | TRBV6-5 | TGTGCCAGCAGTCCCCGACCTAGCATCTACGAGCAGTACTTC | CASSPRPSIYEQYF